This TCR beta chain originates from a study of Graves' ophthalmopathy and Graves' hyperthyroidism (dated 2018 in TCRdb). Background for the entire study: Hyperthyroidism was defined as stable when no progression to ophthalmopathy occurred within 18 months of follow-up. To tell Graves' ophthalmopathy apart from Graves' hyperthyroidism, and to predict which patients would progress to ophthalmopathy, the study relied on TCR beta repertoire signatures. In total, 135 blood samples were TCR-sequenced: approximately 42 ophthalmopathy, roughly 80 hyperthyroidism and some 17 hyperthyroidism-to-ophthalmopathy patients. To explore V-J signatures that distinguish ophthalmopathy from hyperthyroidism, a discovery set of under 110 patients was enrolled, made up of 43 with ophthalmopathy and 57 with stable hyperthyroidism. The independent validation cohort included some 19 hyperthyroidism patients plus 17 patients who later progressed from hyperthyroidism to ophthalmopathy. In five to seven hyperthyroidism patients, T-cell repertoires of thyroid tissue and blood were compared. Following sampling, methimazole starting at 30 mg daily was administered to hyperthyroidism patients, and high-dose intravenous methylprednisolone was administered to ophthalmopathy patients.

The paper as a whole reports these results and caveats: No statistical method was used to set the sample size in advance, and the investigators knew which group each participant was assigned to. In validation, the model predicted ophthalmopathy progression with about 70% sensitivity and less than 80% specificity; roughly eleven predicted patients were CT-confirmed with GO in a median of 6.5 months. Ophthalmopathy was separated from stable hyperthyroidism by the 13-signature model with just under 90% sensitivity and roughly 82% specificity in cross-validation and with 80%/75% in the test set. Most of the expanded thyroid clonotypes with a frequency above 0.001 were also detected in blood, and it was suggested that the thyroid immune response may be reflected by blood repertoires.

Hyperthyroidism patients were newly diagnosed, with disease duration under 2 months, and aged 18 to 65 years. Patients with other autoimmune diseases, uncontrolled infections, pregnancy or lactation were excluded from the study. Diagnosis was based on clinical symptoms, serum thyroxine, TRAb, thyroid ultrasound and orbital computed tomography. Total RNA was extracted with Trizol reagent and quality-checked on an Agilent 2100 Bioanalyzer. As to this clonotype: What this receptor recognizes is not known. No base quality values were provided; no much bigger clone lies one nucleotide off.

For repertoire sequencing, TCR beta CDR3 regions were amplified from RNA transcripts. HTBI primers and the Qiagen OneStep RT-PCR kit were used in a first-round RT-PCR, which was followed by a second-round multiplex PCR, size selection and purification. Libraries were sequenced paired-end with 100 bp reads on an Illumina HiSeq2000. Concerning the study's data processing: SOAPnuke was used to process the reads, throwing out any read that had adapters, had uncalled bases, had a mean Phred below 15, or lacked an exact constant-primer or identifier match. COPE v1.2.5 was used to merge high-quality paired reads. Each unique nucleotide sequence was treated as a clonotype, and MiTCR v1.1 was used to align the clonotypes to the IMGT TRB V, D and J references. Only V-J combinations with frequency above 0.0001 were analysed, covering approximately 99% of repertoires. A TCR clonal expansion and chaos score per V-J combination was defined as the ratio of F50 clonal expansion to chaos observed in the TCRdist matrix. Features were reduced by Welch's t-statistics and random forest to over 10 V-J combinations, which fed a naive Bayes classifier. The similarity between thyroid and blood repertoires was quantified using the Morisita-Horn index. Through fastp at Q25 and MiXCR, TCRdb rebuilt clones from the public reads, retaining in-frame beta chains. CDR3 protein sequences are deduplicated, and each keeps its most common genes and DNA. The V and J calls, along with clone size, are taken from TCRdb and not from the paper's own processing. The sample profile shows over a million distinct CDR3 sequences; 36% of them were found once. The ten top clones hold 11% of the sample.

Reading from cysteine to phenylalanine, the CDR3 counts 15 amino acids. The only DNA kept is the CDR3, 45 bases in frame from the first base. CDR1 and CDR2 (LNHNV, YYDKDF) derive from the germline V gene (reference sequence). Relative to germline, V is 3 bases shorter and J is 1 base shorter, with 12 bases between their ends. Sequenced: peripheral blood or thyroid tissue (not recorded which). This chain joins TRBV15 to TRBJ1-1, with the D gene call left open. The TCR comes from an adult man with Graves' hyperthyroidism. The DNA sequence follows: TGTGCCACCAGCAGCCACAGCAACCCGAACACTGAAGCTTTCTTT. It codes for CATSSHSNPNTEAFF.